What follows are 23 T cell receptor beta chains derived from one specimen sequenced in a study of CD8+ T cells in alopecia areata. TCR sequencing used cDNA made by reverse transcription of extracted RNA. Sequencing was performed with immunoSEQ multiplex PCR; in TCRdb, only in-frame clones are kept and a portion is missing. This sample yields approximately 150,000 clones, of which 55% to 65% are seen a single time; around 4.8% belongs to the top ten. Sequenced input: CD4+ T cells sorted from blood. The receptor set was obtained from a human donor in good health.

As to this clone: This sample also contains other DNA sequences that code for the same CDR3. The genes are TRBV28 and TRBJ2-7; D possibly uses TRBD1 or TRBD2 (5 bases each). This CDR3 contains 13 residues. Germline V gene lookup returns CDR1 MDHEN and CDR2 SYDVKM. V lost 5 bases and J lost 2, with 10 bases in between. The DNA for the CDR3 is TGTGCCAGCAGTGAGGGGCGGGCCTACGAGCAGTACTTC. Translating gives CASSEGRAYEQYF.

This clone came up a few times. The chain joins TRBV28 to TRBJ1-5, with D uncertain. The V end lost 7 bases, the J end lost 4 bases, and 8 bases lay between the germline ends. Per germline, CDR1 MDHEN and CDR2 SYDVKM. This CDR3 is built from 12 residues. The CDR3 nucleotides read TGTGCCAGCAACTTGGGGAATCAGCCCCAGCATTTT. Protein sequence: CASNLGNQPQHF.

In DNA, the CDR3 is TGTGCCAGCAGTGCGGACCGGGGGGCCGAGCAGTACTTC. Its protein product is CASSADRGAEQYF. The genes are TRBV2 and TRBJ2-7; tentatively, D is TRBD2 (7 bases). Germline-derived CDR1 and CDR2 are SNHLY and FYNNEI. Trimming took 4 bases from V and 6 from J, leaving 13 bases between them. The length of the CDR3 is 13 residues.

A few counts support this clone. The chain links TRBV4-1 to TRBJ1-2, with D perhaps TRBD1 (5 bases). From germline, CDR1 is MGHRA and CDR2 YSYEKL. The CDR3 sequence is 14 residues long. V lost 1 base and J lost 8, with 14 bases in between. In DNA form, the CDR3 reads TGCGCCAGCAGCCAAGCCGCGGGACTCTCGGGCTACACCTTC. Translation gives CASSQAAGLSGYTF.

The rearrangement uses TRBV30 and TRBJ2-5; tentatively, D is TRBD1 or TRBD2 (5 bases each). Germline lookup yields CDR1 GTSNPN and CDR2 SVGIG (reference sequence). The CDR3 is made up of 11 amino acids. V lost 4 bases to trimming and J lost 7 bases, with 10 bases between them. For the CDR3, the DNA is TGTGCCTGGACGGTTGGGGGGACCCAGTACTTC. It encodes CAWTVGGTQYF. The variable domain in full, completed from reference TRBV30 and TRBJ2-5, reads SQTIHQWPATLVQPVGSPLSLECTVEGTSNPNLYWYRQAAGRGLQLLFYSVGIGQISSEVPQNLSASRPQDRQFILSSKKLLLSDSGFYLCAWTVGGTQYFGPGTRLLVL.

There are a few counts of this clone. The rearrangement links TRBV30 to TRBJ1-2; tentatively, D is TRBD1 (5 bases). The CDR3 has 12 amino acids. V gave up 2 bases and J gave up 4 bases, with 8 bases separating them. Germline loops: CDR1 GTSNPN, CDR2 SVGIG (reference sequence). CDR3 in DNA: TGTGCCTGGAGTCGGGGGAGCTATGGCTACACCTTC. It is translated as CAWSRGSYGYTF.

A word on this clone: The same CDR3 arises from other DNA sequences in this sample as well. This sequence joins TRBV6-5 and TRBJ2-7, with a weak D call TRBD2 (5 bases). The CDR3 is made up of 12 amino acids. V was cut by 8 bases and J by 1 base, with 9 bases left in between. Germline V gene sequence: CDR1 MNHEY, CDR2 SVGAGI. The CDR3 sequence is CASRGGSYEQYF. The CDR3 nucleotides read TGTGCCAGCCGCGGCGGGTCCTACGAGCAGTACTTC.

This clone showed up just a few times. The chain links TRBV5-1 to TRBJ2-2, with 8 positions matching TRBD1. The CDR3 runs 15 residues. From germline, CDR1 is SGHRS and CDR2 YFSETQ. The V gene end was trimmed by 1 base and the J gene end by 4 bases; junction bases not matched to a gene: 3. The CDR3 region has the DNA TGCGCCAGCAGCTTGACAGGGGGTCGCACCGGGGAGCTGTTTTTT. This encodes CASSLTGGRTGELFF.

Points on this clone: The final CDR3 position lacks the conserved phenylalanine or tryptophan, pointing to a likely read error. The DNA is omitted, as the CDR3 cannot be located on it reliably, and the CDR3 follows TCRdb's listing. CDR3 amino acids: CSVEAEKRGRS. The chain joins TRBV29-1 to TRBJ2-7. CDR1 is SQVTM, CDR2 ANQGSEA, per germline. The CDR3 is made up of 11 amino acids, end residues included.

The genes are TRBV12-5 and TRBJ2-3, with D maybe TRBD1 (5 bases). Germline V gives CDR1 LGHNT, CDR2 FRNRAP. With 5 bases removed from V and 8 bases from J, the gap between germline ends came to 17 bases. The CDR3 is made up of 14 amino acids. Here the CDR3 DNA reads TGTGCTAGTGGTCCCTTCAGGGCCGGCGTTACGCAGTATTTT. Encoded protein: CASGPFRAGVTQYF. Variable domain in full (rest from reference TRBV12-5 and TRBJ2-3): DARVTQTPRHKVTEMGQEVTMRCQPILGHNTVFWYRQTMMQGLELLAYFRNRAPLDDSGMPKDRFSAEMPDATLATLKIQPSEPRDSAVYFCASGPFRAGVTQYFGPGTRLTVL.

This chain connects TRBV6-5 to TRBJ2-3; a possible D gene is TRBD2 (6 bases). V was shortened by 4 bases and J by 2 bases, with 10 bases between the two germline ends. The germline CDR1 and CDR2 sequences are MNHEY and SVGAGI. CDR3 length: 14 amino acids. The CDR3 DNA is TGTGCCAGCAGTTGGGGGGACGACACAGATACGCAGTATTTT. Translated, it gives CASSWGDDTDTQYF.

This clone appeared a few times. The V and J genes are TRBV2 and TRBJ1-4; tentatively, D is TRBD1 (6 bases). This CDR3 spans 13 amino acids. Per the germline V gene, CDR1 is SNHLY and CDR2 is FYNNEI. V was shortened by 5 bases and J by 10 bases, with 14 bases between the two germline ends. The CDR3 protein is CASSREGGGKLFF. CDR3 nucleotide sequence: TGTGCCAGCAGTCGGGAGGGAGGGGGAAAACTGTTTTTT.

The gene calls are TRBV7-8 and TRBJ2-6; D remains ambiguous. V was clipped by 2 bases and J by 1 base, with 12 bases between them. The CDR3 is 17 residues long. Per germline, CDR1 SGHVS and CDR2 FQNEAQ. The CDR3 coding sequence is TGTGCCAGCAGCTTATGGGTGTCTGGGTCTGGGGCCAACGTCCTGACTTTC. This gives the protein CASSLWVSGSGANVLTF. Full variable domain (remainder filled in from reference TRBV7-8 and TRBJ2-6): GAGVSQSPRYKVAKRGQDVALRCDPISGHVSLFWYQQALGQGPEFLTYFQNEAQLDKSGLPSDRFFAERPEGSVSTLKIQRTQQEDSAVYLCASSLWVSGSGANVLTFGAGSRLTVL.

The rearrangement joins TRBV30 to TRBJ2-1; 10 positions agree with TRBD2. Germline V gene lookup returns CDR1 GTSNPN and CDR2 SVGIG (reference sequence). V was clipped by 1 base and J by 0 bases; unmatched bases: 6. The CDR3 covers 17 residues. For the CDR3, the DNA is TGTGCCTGGAGTGGTGGACTAGCGGACCCCTCCTACAATGAGCAGTTCTTC. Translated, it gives CAWSGGLADPSYNEQFF.

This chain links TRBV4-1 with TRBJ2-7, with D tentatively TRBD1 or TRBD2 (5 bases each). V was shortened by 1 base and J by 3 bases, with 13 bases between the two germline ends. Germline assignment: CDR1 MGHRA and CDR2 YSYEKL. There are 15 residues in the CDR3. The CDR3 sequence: CASSQVPGTHYEQYF. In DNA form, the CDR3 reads TGCGCCAGCAGCCAAGTTCCGGGGACCCACTACGAGCAGTACTTC.

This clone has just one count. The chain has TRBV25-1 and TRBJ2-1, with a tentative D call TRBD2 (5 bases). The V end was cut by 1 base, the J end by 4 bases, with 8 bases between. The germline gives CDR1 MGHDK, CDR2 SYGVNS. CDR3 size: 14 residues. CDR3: CASSEFGLYNEQFF. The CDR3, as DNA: TGTGCCAGCAGTGAATTTGGACTTTACAATGAGCAGTTCTTC.

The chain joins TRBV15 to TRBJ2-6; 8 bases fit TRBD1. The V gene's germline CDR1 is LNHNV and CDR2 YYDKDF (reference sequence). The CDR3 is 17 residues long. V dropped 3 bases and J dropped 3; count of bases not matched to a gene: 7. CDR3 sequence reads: CATSRQGAGVGANVLTF. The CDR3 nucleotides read TGTGCCACCAGCAGGCAGGGGGCCGGAGTTGGGGCCAACGTCCTGACTTTC.

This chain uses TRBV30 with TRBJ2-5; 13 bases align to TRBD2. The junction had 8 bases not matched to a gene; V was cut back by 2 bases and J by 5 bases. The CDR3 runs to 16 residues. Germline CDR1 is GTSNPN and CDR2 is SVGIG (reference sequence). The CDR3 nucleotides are TGTGCCTGGAGTAATAGACTAGCGGGAGGCCGCGAGACCCAGTACTTC. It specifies CAWSNRLAGGRETQYF.

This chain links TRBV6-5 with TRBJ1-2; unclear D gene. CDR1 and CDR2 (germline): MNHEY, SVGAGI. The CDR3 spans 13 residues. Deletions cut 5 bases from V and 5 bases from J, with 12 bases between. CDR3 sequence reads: CASSTYSRYGYTF. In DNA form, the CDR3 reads TGTGCCAGCAGTACATACAGCAGATATGGCTACACCTTC.

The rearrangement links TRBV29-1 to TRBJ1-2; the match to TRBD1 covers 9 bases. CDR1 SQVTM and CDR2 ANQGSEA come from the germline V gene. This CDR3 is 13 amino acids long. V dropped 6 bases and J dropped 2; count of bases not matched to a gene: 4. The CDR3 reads CSVGTGKNYGYTF. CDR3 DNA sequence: TGCAGCGTCGGGACAGGGAAGAACTATGGCTACACCTTC.

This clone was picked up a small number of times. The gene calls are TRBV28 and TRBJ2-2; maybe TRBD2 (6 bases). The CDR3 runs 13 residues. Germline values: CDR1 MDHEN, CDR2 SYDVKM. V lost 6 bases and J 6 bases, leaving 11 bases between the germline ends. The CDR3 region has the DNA TGTGCCAGCAGGGATAGCGGAGCCGGGGAGCTGTTTTTT. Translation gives CASRDSGAGELFF.

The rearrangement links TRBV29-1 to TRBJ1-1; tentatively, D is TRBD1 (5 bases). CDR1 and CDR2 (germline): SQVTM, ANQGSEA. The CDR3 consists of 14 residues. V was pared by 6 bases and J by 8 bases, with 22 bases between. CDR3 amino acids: CSVQGGSGLTEAFF. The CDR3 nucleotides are TGCAGCGTCCAAGGTGGGTCAGGGTTGACCGAAGCTTTCTTT.

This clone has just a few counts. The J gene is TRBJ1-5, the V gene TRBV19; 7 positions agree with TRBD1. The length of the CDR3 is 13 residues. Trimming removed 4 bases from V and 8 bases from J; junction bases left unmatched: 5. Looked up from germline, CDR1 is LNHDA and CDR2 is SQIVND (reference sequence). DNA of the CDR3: TGTGCCAGTAGTACAACAGGGGTTGAGCCCCAGCATTTT. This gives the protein CASSTTGVEPQHF.